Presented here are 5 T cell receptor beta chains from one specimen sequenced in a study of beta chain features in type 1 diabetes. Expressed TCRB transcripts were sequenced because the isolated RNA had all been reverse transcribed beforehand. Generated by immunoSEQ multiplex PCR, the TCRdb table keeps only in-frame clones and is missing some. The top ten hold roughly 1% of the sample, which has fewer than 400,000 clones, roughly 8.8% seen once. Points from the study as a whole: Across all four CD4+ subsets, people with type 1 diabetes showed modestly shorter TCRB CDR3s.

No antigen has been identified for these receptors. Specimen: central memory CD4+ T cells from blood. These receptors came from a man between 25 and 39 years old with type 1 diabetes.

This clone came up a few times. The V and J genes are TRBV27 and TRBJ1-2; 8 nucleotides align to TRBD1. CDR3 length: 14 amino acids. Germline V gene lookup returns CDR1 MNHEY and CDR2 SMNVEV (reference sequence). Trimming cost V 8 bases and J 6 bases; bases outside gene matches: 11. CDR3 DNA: TGTGCCAGCTCATGGACAGGGACTCAGGATGGCTACACCTTC. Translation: CASSWTGTQDGYTF.

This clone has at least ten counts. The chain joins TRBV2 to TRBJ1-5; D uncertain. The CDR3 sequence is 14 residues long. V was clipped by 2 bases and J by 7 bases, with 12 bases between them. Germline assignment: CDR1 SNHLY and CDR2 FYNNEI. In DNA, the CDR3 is TGTGCCAGCAGTGAACTCGAAGGAGGGCAGCCCCAGCATTTT. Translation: CASSELEGGQPQHF.

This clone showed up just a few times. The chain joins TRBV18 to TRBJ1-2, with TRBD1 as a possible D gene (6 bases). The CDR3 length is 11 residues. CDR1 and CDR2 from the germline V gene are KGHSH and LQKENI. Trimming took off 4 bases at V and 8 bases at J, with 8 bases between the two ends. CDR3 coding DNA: TGTGCCAGCTCACAGGGGGAAGGCTACACCTTC. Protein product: CASSQGEGYTF.

In DNA, the CDR3 is TGTGCCAGCAGCTTCGGACTAGCAGGAAACATTCAGTACTTC. Encoded protein: CASSFGLAGNIQYF. The chain links TRBV7-2 to TRBJ2-4; 8 bases match TRBD2. Germline loops: CDR1 SGHTA, CDR2 FQGNSA. J was trimmed by 6 bases and V by 3 bases; bases with no gene match: 4. The CDR3 totals 14 residues.

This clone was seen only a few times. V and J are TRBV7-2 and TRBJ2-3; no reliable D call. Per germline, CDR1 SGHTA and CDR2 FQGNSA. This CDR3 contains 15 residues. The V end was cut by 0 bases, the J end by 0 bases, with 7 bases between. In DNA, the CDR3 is TGTGCCAGCAGCTTAGCTATGGCTAGCACAGATACGCAGTATTTT. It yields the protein CASSLAMASTDTQYF.